This paragraph reports one T cell receptor beta chain. What it binds is unknown. The CDR3 has 15 residues. Between the trimmed V and J ends, which lost 2 bases and 4 bases, there was a span of 15 bases. The sample is drawn from a study of identical twins. Regarding the study as a whole: One should note that invariant MAIT and iNKT cells could partly confound zero-insertion analyses. Weaker excess twin sharing was seen among beta out-of-frame sequences.

TCRdb re-called the 5' RACE reads through MiXCR, storing one row per CDR3 protein. The profile shows fewer than 500,000 distinct CDR3 sequences, 20% to 30% of them singletons. The sample was also reused in another study, on T cells expressing NK-cell markers. That source notes: The TCR beta repertoires originated in sorted CD3+CD56+NKG2C+, CD3+CD56+NKG2C- and CD3+CD56-NKG2C+ T cells. Of eight sequenced donors, seven were HCMV-seropositive and one HCMV-seronegative.

Sequencing was performed on CD4+ T cells sorted from blood. The genes are TRBV12-3 or TRBV12-4 and TRBJ2-7, with D possibly matching TRBD1 (5 bases). The source of this sequence is a young woman in good health. The CDR3 region is CASSLWGSSTYEQYF. CDR3 in DNA: TGTGCCAGCAGTTTATGGGGCAGTTCTACATACGAGCAGTACTTC.